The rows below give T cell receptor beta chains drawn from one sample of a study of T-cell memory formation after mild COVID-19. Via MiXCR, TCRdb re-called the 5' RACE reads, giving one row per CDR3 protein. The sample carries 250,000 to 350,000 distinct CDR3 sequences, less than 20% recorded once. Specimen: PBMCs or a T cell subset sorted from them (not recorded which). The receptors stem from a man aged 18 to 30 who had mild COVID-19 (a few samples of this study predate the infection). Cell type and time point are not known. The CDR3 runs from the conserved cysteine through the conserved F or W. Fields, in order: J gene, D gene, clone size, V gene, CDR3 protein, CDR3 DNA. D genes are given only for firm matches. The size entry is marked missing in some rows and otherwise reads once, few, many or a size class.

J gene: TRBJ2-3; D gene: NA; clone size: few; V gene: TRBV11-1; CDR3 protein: CASSHSPALTDTQYF; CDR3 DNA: TGTGCCAGCAGCCACAGTCCCGCGTTGACAGATACGCAGTATTTT
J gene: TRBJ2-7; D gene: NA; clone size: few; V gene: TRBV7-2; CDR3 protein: CASSPSRASFGYEQYF; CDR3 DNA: TGTGCCAGCAGTCCTAGCCGGGCCTCTTTTGGGTACGAGCAGTACTTC
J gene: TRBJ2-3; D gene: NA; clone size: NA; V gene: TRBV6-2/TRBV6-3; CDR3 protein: CATLRDSTRSAQYF; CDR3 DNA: TGTGCCACCCTCCGGGACTCGACGCGGTCCGCGCAGTATTTT
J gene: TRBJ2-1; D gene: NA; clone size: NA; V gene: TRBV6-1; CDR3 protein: CASTTTVRVSVEQFF; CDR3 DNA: TGTGCCAGCACCACAACCGTCCGGGTCAGTGTTGAGCAGTTCTTC
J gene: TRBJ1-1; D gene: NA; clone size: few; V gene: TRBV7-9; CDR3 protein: CASSLGGGGGNTEAFF; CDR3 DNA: TGTGCCAGCAGCCTCGGGGGTGGCGGCGGGAACACTGAAGCTTTCTTT
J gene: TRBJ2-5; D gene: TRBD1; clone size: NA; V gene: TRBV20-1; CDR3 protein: CSARGTAETQYF; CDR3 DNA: TGCAGTGCTAGGGGGACAGCAGAGACCCAGTACTTC
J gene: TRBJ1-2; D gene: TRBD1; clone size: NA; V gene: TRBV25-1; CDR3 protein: CASSEGFGTGLLWGYTF; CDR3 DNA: TGTGCCAGCAGTGAAGGATTCGGGACAGGCCTCTTGTGGGGCTACACCTTC
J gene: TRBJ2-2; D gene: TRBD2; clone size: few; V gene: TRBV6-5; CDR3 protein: CASTITSGGANTGELFF; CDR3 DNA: TGTGCCAGCACCATAACTAGCGGGGGTGCGAACACCGGGGAGCTGTTTTTT
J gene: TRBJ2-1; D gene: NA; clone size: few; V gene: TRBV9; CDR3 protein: CASSVGPEDEQFF; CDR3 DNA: TGTGCCAGCAGCGTAGGTCCGGAGGATGAGCAGTTCTTC
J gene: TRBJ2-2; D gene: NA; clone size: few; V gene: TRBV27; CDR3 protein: CASSPFDRIPGELFF; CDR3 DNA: TGTGCCAGCAGTCCCTTTGACAGGATCCCCGGGGAGCTGTTTTTT
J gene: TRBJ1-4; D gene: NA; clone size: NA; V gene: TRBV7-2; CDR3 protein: CASSRGRGINEKLFF; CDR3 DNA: TGTGCCAGCAGCCGCGGACGGGGGATTAATGAAAAACTGTTTTTT
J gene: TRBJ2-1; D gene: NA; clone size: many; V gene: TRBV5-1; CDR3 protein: CASSLLQGLYNEQFF; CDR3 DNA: TGCGCCAGCAGCTTATTGCAGGGCCTATACAATGAGCAGTTCTTC
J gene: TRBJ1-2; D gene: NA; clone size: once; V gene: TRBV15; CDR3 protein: CATSRDDAVGYTF; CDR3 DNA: TGTGCCACCAGCAGAGATGACGCGGTTGGCTACACCTTC
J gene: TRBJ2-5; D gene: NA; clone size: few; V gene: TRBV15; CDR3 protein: CATSRVPAAQETQYF; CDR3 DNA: TGTGCCACCAGCAGAGTACCAGCAGCCCAAGAGACCCAGTACTTC
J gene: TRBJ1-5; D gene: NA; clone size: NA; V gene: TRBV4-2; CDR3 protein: CASSQEPQVNQPQHF; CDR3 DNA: TGTGCCAGCAGCCAAGAGCCACAGGTCAATCAGCCCCAGCATTTT
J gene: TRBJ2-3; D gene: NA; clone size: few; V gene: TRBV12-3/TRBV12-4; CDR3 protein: CASSRGDEADTQYF; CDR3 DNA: TGTGCCAGCAGTAGAGGGGATGAGGCAGATACGCAGTATTTT
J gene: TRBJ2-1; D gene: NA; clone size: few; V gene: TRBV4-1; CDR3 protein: CASSQGTPDGTYNEQFF; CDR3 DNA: TGCGCCAGCAGCCAAGGGACGCCGGATGGAACCTACAATGAGCAGTTCTTC
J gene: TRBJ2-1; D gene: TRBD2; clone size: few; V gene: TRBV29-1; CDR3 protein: CSVEAAGGPSGQFF; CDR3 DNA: TGCAGCGTTGAAGCAGCGGGGGGGCCTTCCGGGCAGTTCTTC
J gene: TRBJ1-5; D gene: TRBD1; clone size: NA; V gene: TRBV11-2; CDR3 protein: CASSLTGGSHQPQHF; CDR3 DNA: TGTGCCAGCAGCTTGACAGGGGGCAGTCATCAGCCCCAGCATTTT
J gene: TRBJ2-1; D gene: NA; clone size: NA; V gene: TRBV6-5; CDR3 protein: CASSYDKSSYNEQFF; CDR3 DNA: TGTGCCAGCAGTTATGACAAGAGCTCCTACAATGAGCAGTTCTTC
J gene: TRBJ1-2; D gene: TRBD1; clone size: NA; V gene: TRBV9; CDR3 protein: CASSGTGSSYGYTF; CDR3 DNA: TGTGCCAGCAGCGGGACAGGGTCTTCCTATGGCTACACCTTC
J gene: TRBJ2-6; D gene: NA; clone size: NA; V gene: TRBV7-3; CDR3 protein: CASSWSGYPGANVLTF; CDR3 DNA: TGTGCCAGCAGCTGGTCAGGGTACCCTGGGGCCAACGTCCTGACTTTC
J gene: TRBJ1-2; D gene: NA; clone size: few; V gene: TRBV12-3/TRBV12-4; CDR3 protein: CASSPRILLYGYTF; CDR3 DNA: TGTGCCAGCAGCCCCAGAATTCTTTTATATGGCTACACCTTC
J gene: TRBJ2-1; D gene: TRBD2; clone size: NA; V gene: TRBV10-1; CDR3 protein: CASSESLAGGYNEQFF; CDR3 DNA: TGCGCCAGCAGTGAGTCTCTTGCGGGGGGATACAATGAGCAGTTCTTC
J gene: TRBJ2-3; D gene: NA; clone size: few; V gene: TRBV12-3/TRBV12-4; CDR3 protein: CASTPVGRRDTQYF; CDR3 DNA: TGTGCCAGCACCCCGGTAGGGCGACGAGATACGCAGTATTTT
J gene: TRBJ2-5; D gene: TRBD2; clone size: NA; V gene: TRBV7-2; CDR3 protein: CASSSSGGAKTQYF; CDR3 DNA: TGTGCCAGCAGCTCGAGCGGGGGGGCAAAGACCCAGTACTTC
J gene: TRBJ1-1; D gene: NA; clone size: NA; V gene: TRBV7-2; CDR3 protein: CASSQMGRSEAFF; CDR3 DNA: TGTGCCAGCAGCCAAATGGGGAGGAGTGAAGCTTTCTTT